The rows below give T cell receptor beta chains drawn from one sample of a study of cytomegalovirus exposure and HLA in healthy donors. Sequencing used immunoSEQ multiplex PCR; TCRdb keeps in-frame clones, though not all of them. The table lists 85,000 to 95,000 clones, 63% of them singletons, with approximately 6% in the top ten. The sample taken for sequencing was PBMCs. These receptors all come from a woman aged 25 to 39 in good health and CMV-seronegative. Each CDR3 is given with its conserved first and last residue. A D gene is named only where the DNA matches it firmly. Not all rows give a size; the values are once, few, many and, for expanded clones, a class.

d_call | clone_size | j_call | v_call | cdr3_aa | cdr3_nt
TRBD1 | NA | TRBJ1-5 | TRBV5-5 | CASAADRARNQPQHF | TGTGCCAGCGCTGCGGACAGGGCTCGCAATCAGCCCCAGCATTTT
TRBD1 | NA | TRBJ1-3 | TRBV10-1 | CASISTGGASAVAGNTIYF | TGCGCCAGCATCTCGACAGGGGGCGCTTCAGCTGTCGCTGGAAACACCATATATTTT
NA | NA | TRBJ1-2 | TRBV11-2 | CASSPTSRGYTF | TGTGCCAGCAGCCCAACTTCCAGGGGCTACACCTTC
NA | NA | TRBJ2-5 | TRBV5-1 | CASSPGSQGLQETQYF | TGCGCCAGCAGCCCAGGGTCGCAGGGCCTCCAAGAGACCCAGTACTTC
NA | few | TRBJ2-3 | TRBV18 | CASSPMAIGGHTDTQYF | TGTGCCAGCTCACCAATGGCGATTGGAGGGCACACAGATACGCAGTATTTT
NA | NA | TRBJ2-7 | TRBV5-4 | CASSFWSSYEQYF | TGTGCCAGCAGCTTTTGGAGCTCCTACGAGCAGTACTTC
NA | NA | TRBJ1-5 | TRBV18 | CASSQLQGPQPQHF | TGTGCCAGCTCCCAACTACAGGGCCCTCAGCCCCAGCATTTT
NA | NA | TRBJ1-1 | TRBV5-1 | CASSLRGGEYTEAFF | TGCGCCAGCAGCTTGAGGGGGGGCGAGTACACTGAAGCTTTCTTT
TRBD2 | NA | TRBJ2-1 | TRBV18 | CASSPTSPGTSGRRDEQFF | TGTGCCAGCTCACCAACCAGCCCCGGGACTAGCGGGAGACGGGATGAGCAGTTCTTC
NA | once | TRBJ1-1 | TRBV5-4 | CASSLAGGIVMNTEAFF | TGTGCCAGCAGCTTGGCGGGGGGAATAGTGATGAACACTGAAGCTTTCTTT
TRBD2 | NA | TRBJ2-1 | TRBV2 | CASSSSGSSYNEQFF | TGTGCCAGCAGTAGTAGCGGGAGCTCCTACAATGAGCAGTTCTTC
NA | few | TRBJ1-3 | TRBV7-9 | CASSLERSGNTIYF | TGTGCCAGCAGCTTAGAGCGGAGTGGAAACACCATATATTTT
TRBD1 | NA | TRBJ2-1 | TRBV14 | CASSQASDRVYNEQFF | TGTGCCAGCAGCCAAGCCTCAGACAGGGTCTACAATGAGCAGTTCTTC
NA | NA | TRBJ1-1 | TRBV9 | CASSVGGPRGTEAFF | TGTGCCAGCAGCGTAGGGGGCCCTCGGGGGACTGAAGCTTTCTTT
NA | NA | TRBJ1-1 | TRBV2 | CASRWTASSNTEAFF | TGTGCCAGCAGGTGGACAGCTTCATCGAACACTGAAGCTTTCTTT
TRBD1 | NA | TRBJ1-1 | TRBV18 | CASSPRIRDRGNTEAFF | TGTGCCAGCTCACCACGAATTCGGGACAGGGGCAACACTGAAGCTTTCTTT
TRBD1 | NA | TRBJ2-2 | TRBV4-3 | CASSQDHRGSGELFF | TGCGCCAGCAGCCAAGATCACAGGGGCTCCGGGGAGCTGTTTTTT
TRBD1 | NA | TRBJ1-6 | TRBV27 | CASSLWGQGSNSPLHF | TGTGCCAGCAGTTTGTGGGGACAGGGGTCTAATTCACCCCTCCACTTT
TRBD1 | NA | TRBJ2-3 | TRBV10-1 | CASSESRWQGGTDTQYF | TGCGCCAGCAGTGAGTCACGGTGGCAGGGGGGCACAGATACGCAGTATTTT
TRBD1 | NA | TRBJ2-3 | TRBV2 | CASSEDRGAVDTQYF | TGTGCCAGCAGTGAAGACAGGGGTGCTGTAGATACGCAGTATTTT
TRBD2 | NA | TRBJ2-7 | TRBV18 | CASSPPSGRDEQYF | TGTGCCAGCTCACCACCTAGCGGGAGGGACGAGCAGTACTTC
NA | NA | TRBJ2-3 | TRBV5-6 | CASSQSTDTQYF | TGTGCCAGCAGCCAAAGCACAGATACGCAGTATTTT
TRBD1 | NA | TRBJ2-3 | TRBV4-2 | CASSQVGQGGTDTQYF | TGTGCCAGCAGCCAAGTTGGACAGGGGGGAACAGATACGCAGTATTTT
NA | NA | TRBJ2-7 | TRBV14 | CASSQLGGAYEQYF | TGTGCCAGCAGCCAACTTGGCGGTGCCTACGAGCAGTACTTC
TRBD2 | NA | TRBJ2-5 | TRBV5-1 | CASSSGGGPQETQYF | TGCGCCAGCAGCTCCGGGGGGGGGCCCCAAGAGACCCAGTACTTC
TRBD1 | NA | TRBJ2-7 | TRBV7-3 | CASSAFSGGVYEQYF | TGTGCCAGCAGCGCGTTTTCAGGGGGCGTTTACGAGCAGTACTTC
NA | NA | TRBJ1-2 | TRBV10-3 | CAISAQGDGYTF | TGTGCCATCAGTGCACAGGGAGATGGCTACACCTTC
TRBD1 | few | TRBJ2-7 | TRBV5-4 | CASSLGSGQGNFEQYF | TGTGCCAGCAGCTTGGGGTCAGGACAGGGAAATTTCGAGCAGTACTTC
NA | NA | TRBJ2-5 | TRBV28 | CASRKLDRSQETQYF | TGTGCCAGCAGAAAACTGGACAGATCCCAAGAGACCCAGTACTTC
NA | NA | TRBJ2-7 | TRBV6-1 | CASRAPGPHEQYF | TGTGCCAGCAGGGCCCCAGGGCCCCACGAGCAGTACTTC
NA | NA | TRBJ2-2 | TRBV7-3 | CASSPGYTGELFF | TGTGCCAGCAGCCCAGGTTACACCGGGGAGCTGTTTTTT
NA | NA | TRBJ1-5 | TRBV5-5 | CASSGGYSNQPQHF | TGTGCCAGCAGTGGAGGTTATAGCAATCAGCCCCAGCATTTT
NA | once | TRBJ1-4 | TRBV15 | CATTPFLGGEKLFF | TGTGCCACCACTCCGTTCCTTGGGGGGGAAAAACTGTTTTTT
NA | NA | TRBJ1-1 | TRBV9 | CASSGGGVPMNTEAFF | TGTGCCAGCAGCGGGGGAGGGGTGCCAATGAACACTGAAGCTTTCTTT
TRBD2 | NA | TRBJ2-1 | TRBV28 | CASSLHAVAGGRGQFF | TGTGCCAGCAGTTTACACGCGGTAGCGGGAGGGCGAGGGCAGTTCTTC
NA | few | TRBJ1-2 | TRBV30 | CAWTGAPNYGYTF | TGTGCCTGGACAGGGGCCCCTAACTATGGCTACACCTTC
NA | once | TRBJ2-7 | TRBV4-3 | CASSQGTQGRVEQYF | TGCGCCAGCAGCCAAGGCACCCAGGGTCGGGTCGAGCAGTACTTC
TRBD1 | few | TRBJ1-2 | TRBV2 | CASSDPQTGGDYGYTF | TGTGCCAGCAGTGACCCACAGACAGGGGGGGACTATGGCTACACCTTC
TRBD2 | few | TRBJ2-4 | TRBV2 | CASSVFQRGGNIQYF | TGTGCCAGCAGTGTTTTCCAGCGGGGAGGAAACATTCAGTACTTC
NA | NA | TRBJ2-5 | TRBV4-1 | CASSQPSKPQTQYF | TGCGCCAGCAGCCAACCCTCAAAGCCGCAGACCCAGTACTTC